The present T cell receptor (beta chain) was sequenced within a study of OX40 agonist ivuxolimab in advanced cancers. The method was immunoSEQ multiplex PCR; TCRdb's version includes in-frame clones alone and lacks a portion of them. The sample yields tens of thousands of clones, roughly 84% seen once. The V gene's germline CDR1 is MNHEY and CDR2 SMNVEV (reference sequence). This CDR3 is built from 10 residues. Regarding this clone: A read error may produce the germline difference seen at one junction end.

Sample: CD4+ or CD8+ T cells sorted from blood, taken in a trial of the OX40 agonist ivuxolimab. This chain joins TRBV27 and TRBJ2-3; no definite D call. The sequence was collected from an adult with an advanced solid tumor such as melanoma, head and neck, liver or kidney cancer. The CDR3 loop reads CASSYRYAVF. CDR3 DNA sequence: TGTGCCAGCAGTTACAGATACGCAGTATTT.